Only a few counts were recorded for the clone carrying this TCR beta chain. Its antigen remains unknown. The data derive from a study of T cells in Graves' hyperthyroidism and ophthalmopathy. Whole-study findings and limits: The majority of expanded thyroid clonotypes above 0.001 also appeared in blood.

TCR beta CDR3 sequences were amplified from RNA transcripts. In the first-round RT-PCR of the TCR CDR3, the HTBI primer set was used. TCRdb re-called the multiplex PCR reads through MiXCR, storing one row per CDR3 protein. The data show about 740,000 distinct CDR3 sequences, roughly 15% seen once. Newly diagnosed patients aged 18 to 65 had hyperthyroidism of under 2 months' duration. The sequence derives from a woman younger than 30 with Graves' hyperthyroidism. Sequenced material: blood.

CDR3 loop: CASSPGDTQITEAFF. CDR3 bases: TGCGCCAGCAGCCCCGGGGACACTCAAATCACTGAAGCTTTCTTT. The chain is built from TRBV5-1 and TRBJ1-1; tentatively, D is TRBD1 (6 bases). The germline V and J ends were trimmed by 4 bases and 4 bases, with 17 bases remaining between them. CDR3 length equals 15 residues. CDR1 and CDR2 (germline): SGHRS, YFSETQ.